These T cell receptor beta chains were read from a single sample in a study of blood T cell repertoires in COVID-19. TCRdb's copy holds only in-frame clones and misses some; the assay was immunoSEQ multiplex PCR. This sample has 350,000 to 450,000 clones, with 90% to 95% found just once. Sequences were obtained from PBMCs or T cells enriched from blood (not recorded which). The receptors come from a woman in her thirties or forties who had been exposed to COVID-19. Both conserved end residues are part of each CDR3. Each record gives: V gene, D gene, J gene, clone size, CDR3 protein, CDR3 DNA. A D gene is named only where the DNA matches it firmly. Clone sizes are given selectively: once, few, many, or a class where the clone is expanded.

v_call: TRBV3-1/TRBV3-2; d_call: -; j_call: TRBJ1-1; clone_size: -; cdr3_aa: CASCKTAGSTEAFF; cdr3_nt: TGTGCCAGTTGCAAAACGGCAGGAAGTACTGAAGCTTTCTTT
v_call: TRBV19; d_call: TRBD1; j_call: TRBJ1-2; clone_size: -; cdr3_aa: CASNINRGYYGYTF; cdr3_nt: TGTGCCAGCAATATTAACAGGGGGTACTATGGCTACACCTTC
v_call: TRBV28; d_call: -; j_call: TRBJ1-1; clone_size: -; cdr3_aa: CASTRGGNTEAFF; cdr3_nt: TGTGCCAGCACCCGGGGAGGGAACACTGAAGCTTTCTTT
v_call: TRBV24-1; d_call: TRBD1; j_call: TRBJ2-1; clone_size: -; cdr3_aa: CATSDVLGQGSNEQFF; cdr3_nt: TGTGCCACCAGTGATGTCCTCGGACAGGGAAGCAATGAGCAGTTCTTC
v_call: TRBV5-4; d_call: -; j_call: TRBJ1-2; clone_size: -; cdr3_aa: CASTIQGWGYTF; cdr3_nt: TGTGCCAGCACCATACAGGGTTGGGGCTACACCTTC
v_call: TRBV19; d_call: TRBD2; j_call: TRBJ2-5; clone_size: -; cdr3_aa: CASSLIAGRETQYF; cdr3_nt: TGTGCCAGTAGTCTGATAGCGGGGAGGGAGACCCAGTACTTC
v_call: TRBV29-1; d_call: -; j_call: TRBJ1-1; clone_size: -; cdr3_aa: CSVVALDAFF; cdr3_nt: TGCAGCGTCGTCGCCCTAGACGCTTTCTTT
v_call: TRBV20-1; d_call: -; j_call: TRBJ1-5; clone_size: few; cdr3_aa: CSAGRGQPQHF; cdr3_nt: TGCAGTGCTGGGAGGGGTCAGCCCCAGCATTTT
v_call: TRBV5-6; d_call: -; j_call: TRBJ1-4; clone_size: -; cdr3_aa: CASSFGREKLFF; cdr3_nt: TGTGCCAGCAGCTTTGGGAGGGAAAAACTGTTTTTT
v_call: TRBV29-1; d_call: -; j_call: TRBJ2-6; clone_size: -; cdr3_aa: CSVWSETNSGANVLTF; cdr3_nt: TGCAGCGTCTGGTCCGAAACTAACTCTGGGGCCAACGTCCTGACTTTC
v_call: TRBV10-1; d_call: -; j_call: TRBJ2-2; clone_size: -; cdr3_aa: CASRSSPDTGELFF; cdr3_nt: TGCGCCAGCAGGTCTAGTCCGGACACCGGGGAGCTGTTTTTT
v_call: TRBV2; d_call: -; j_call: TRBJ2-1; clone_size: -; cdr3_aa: CASNPSGDNEQFF; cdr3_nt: TGTGCCAGTAACCCTTCGGGGGACAATGAGCAGTTCTTC
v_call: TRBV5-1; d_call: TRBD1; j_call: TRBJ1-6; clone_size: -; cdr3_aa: CASSWNRGENSPLHF; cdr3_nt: TGCGCCAGCAGCTGGAACAGGGGCGAAAATTCACCCCTCCACTTT
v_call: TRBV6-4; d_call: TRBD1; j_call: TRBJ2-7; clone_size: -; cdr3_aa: CASSHCGRGQCHYEQYF; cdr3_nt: TGTGCCAGCAGTCATTGCGGTAGGGGACAGTGCCATTACGAGCAGTACTTC
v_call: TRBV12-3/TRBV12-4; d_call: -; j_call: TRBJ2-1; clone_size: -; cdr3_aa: CASTLTVQQFF; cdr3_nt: TGTGCCAGCACCCTTACTGTGCAGCAGTTCTTC
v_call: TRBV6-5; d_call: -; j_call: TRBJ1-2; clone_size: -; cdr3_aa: CASRRNEPQGYTF; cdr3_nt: TGTGCCAGCAGACGAAACGAACCACAGGGTTACACCTTC
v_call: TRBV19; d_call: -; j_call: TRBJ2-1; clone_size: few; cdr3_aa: CASSSRVGEQFF; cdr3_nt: TGTGCCAGTAGTTCAAGAGTCGGTGAGCAGTTCTTC
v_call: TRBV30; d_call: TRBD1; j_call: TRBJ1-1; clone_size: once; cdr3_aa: CAWAGQTNTEAFF; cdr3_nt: TGTGCCTGGGCGGGACAGACGAACACTGAAGCTTTCTTT
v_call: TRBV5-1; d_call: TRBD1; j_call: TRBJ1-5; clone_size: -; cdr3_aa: CASSLDGTVSNQPQHF; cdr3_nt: TGCGCCAGCAGCTTGGATGGGACAGTTAGCAATCAGCCCCAGCATTTT
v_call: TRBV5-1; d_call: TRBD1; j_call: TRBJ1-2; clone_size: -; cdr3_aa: CASSLGAQGNGYTF; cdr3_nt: TGCGCCAGCAGCTTGGGGGCACAGGGGAATGGCTACACCTTC
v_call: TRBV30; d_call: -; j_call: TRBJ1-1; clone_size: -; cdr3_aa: CAWNVRPGDTEAFF; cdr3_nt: TGTGCCTGGAATGTACGGCCGGGGGATACTGAAGCTTTCTTT
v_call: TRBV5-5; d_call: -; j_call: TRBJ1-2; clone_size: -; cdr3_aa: CASSPTTRLSRNYGYTF; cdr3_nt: TGTGCCAGCAGCCCAACCACCAGGCTCTCCCGTAACTATGGCTACACCTTC
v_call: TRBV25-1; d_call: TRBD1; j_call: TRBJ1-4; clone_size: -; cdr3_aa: CASSDMRQGMAEKLFF; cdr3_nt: TGTGCCAGCAGTGACATGAGACAGGGAATGGCGGAAAAACTGTTTTTT
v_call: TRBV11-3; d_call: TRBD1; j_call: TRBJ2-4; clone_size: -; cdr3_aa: CASSRGGSKNIQYF; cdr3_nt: TGTGCCAGCAGCCGAGGGGGCTCGAAAAACATTCAGTACTTC
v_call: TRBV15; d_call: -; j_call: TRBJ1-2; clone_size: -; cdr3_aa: CATSPTGLSFYGYTF; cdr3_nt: TGTGCCACCAGCCCAACCGGTCTCTCCTTCTATGGCTACACCTTC
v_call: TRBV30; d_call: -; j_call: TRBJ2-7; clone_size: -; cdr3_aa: CAWSSYSGEQYF; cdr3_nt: TGTGCCTGGAGTTCGTATTCAGGAGAGCAGTACTTC
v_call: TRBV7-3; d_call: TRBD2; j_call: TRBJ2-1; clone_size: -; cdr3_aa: CASSQGLAGVYNEQFF; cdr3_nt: TGTGCCAGCAGTCAGGGGCTAGCGGGAGTCTACAATGAGCAGTTCTTC
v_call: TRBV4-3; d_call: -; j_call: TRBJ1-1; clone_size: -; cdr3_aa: CASSQRTNTEAFF; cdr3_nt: TGCGCCAGCAGCCAGCGTACGAACACTGAAGCTTTCTTT
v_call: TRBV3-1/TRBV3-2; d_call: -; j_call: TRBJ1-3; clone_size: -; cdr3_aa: CASSQVDWAGAIYF; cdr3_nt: TGTGCCAGCAGCCAAGTGGATTGGGCCGGCGCCATATATTTT
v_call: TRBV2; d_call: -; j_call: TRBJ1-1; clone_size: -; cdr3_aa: CASSSSENTEAFF; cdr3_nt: TGTGCCAGCAGTTCCAGTGAGAACACTGAAGCTTTCTTT
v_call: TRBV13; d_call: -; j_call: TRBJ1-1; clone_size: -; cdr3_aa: CASSLRGWLNTEAFF; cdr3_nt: TGTGCCAGCAGCCTCAGGGGCTGGTTGAACACTGAAGCTTTCTTT
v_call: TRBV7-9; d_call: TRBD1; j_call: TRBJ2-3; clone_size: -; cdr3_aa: CASSPRQGISTDTQYF; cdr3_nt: TGTGCCAGCAGCCCACGACAGGGGATTAGCACAGATACGCAGTATTTT
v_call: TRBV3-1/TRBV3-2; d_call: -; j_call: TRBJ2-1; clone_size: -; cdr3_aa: CASSQDQQGSEFF; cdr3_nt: TGTGCCAGCAGCCAAGATCAACAGGGTAGTGAGTTCTTC
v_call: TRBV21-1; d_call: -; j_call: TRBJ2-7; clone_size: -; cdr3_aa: CASSQVLRYRVSYEQYF; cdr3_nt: TGTGCCAGCAGCCAAGTTTTAAGATACAGGGTGAGCTACGAGCAGTACTTC
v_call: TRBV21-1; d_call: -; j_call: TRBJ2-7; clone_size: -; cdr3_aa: CASSPRGVAGCYEQYF; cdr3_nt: TGTGCCAGCAGCCCCAGAGGGGTAGCGGGATGCTACGAGCAGTACTTC
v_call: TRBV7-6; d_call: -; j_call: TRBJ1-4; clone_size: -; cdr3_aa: CASSPAREVNEKLFF; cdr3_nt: TGTGCCAGCAGCCCCGCCAGGGAGGTTAATGAAAAACTGTTTTTT
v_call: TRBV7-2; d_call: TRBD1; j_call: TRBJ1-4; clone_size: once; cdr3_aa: CASSSRTGIGEKLFF; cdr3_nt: TGTGCCAGCAGCTCTCGGACAGGGATAGGTGAAAAACTGTTTTTT
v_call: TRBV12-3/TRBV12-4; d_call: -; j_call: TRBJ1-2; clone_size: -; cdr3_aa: CAVGGTLHGYTF; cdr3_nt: TGTGCCGTAGGCGGGACGCTTCATGGCTACACCTTC
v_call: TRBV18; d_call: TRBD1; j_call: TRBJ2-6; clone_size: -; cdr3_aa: CASSQGQVYSGANVLTF; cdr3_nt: TGTGCCAGCTCACAGGGACAGGTCTACTCTGGGGCCAACGTCCTGACTTTC
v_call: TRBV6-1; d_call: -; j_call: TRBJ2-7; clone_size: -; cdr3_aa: CASSELEQVRF; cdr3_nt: TGTGCCAGCAGTGAACTGGAACAGGTCCGCTTC
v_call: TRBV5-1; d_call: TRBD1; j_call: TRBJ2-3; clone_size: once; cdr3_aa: CASSRGLGGFTDTQYF; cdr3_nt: TGCGCCAGCAGCAGGGGGCTTGGGGGTTTCACAGATACGCAGTATTTT
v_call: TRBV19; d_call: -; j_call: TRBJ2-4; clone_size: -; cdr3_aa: CASTRGNIQYF; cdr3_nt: TGTGCCAGTACTCGAGGGAACATTCAGTACTTC
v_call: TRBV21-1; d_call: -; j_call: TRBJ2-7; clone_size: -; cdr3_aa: CASSNDRGGPQYF; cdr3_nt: TGTGCCAGCAGCAATGACAGGGGAGGACCGCAGTACTTC
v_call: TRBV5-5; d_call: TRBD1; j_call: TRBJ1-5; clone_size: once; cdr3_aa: CASSLTGDSNQPQHF; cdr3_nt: TGTGCCAGCAGCTTGACAGGGGACAGCAATCAGCCCCAGCATTTT